This T cell receptor beta chain is drawn from a study of T cell responses to AZD1222 COVID-19 vaccine. As for the study in general: Recipients boosted at about 4 weeks or about 12 weeks are pooled. Study findings and constraints: Repertoire sampling was restricted to post-peak T cell response timepoints.

Worth noting for this clone: What it binds is not known.

In germline, CDR1 is PRHDT, CDR2 FYEKMQ (reference sequence). CDR3 length equals 14 residues. The V end was cut by 4 bases, the J end by 0 bases, with 9 bases between. The data were produced by immunoSEQ multiplex PCR, yet TCRdb's version contains in-frame clones alone and is incomplete. This sample carries tens of thousands of clones, roughly 85% of them seen once, and the ten largest clones take approximately 1.5%. Sample: peripheral blood, taken on day 0 of AZD1222 vaccination. The genes are TRBV13 and TRBJ1-1, with a tentative D call TRBD1 (6 bases). The sequence derives from an adult in good health. CDR3 region: CASSYRVLNTEAFF. CDR3 DNA sequence: TGTGCCAGCAGCTACAGGGTCTTGAACACTGAAGCTTTCTTT.